This TCR beta chain was identified in a study of OX40 agonist ivuxolimab in advanced cancers. Study in general: Averaging around 60 years in age, with a range of roughly 20 to 90, the cohort was 82.7% male. Two cutaneous melanoma patients and one hepatocellular carcinoma patient, three in all, had partial responses. Study findings and constraints: Compared with others, partial responders at 0.1-3.0 mg/kg displayed clonal expansion among the lowest.

As concerns this clone: The antigen is unknown.

Germline V gives CDR1 SGHRS, CDR2 YFSETQ. The trim removed 4 bases at V and 5 bases at J, leaving 4 bases unmatched. The CDR3 is 15 amino acids. Assay: immunoSEQ multiplex PCR; the TCRdb copy retains only in-frame clones and omits some. The sample lists some 13,000 clones; just under 75% were seen once. Samples were taken at baseline and on day 1 of cycles 4 and 7. The TCR sequence derives from an adult with an advanced solid tumor such as melanoma, head and neck, liver or kidney cancer. This material consisted of CD4+ or CD8+ T cells sorted from blood, taken in a trial of the OX40 agonist ivuxolimab. V usage is TRBV5-1 and J usage is TRBJ2-5, with TRBD2 matching over 14 bases. Written as DNA, the CDR3 is TGCGCCAGCAGCCCGGGACTAGCGGGAGTTGAGACCCAGTACTTC. Translated, it gives CASSPGLAGVETQYF.